The table lists the clone carrying this TCR beta chain with a few counts. The sample originates from a study of low-dose radiotherapy and immunotherapy resistance in tumors. Study-level information: The fractionation for Cohort 1 was 0.5 Gy per fraction every 2 weeks, totaling 6.5 Gy. Patients were treated with intravenous nivolumab at 240 mg every two weeks and were also dosed with ipilimumab at 1 mg/kg every six weeks.

Time point indicated: before trial treatment. This CDR3 is built from 15 residues. Looked up from germline, CDR1 is DFQATT and CDR2 is SNEGSKA (reference sequence). Trimming cost V 2 bases and J 4 bases; bases outside gene matches: 7. Both TCRalpha and TCRbeta chains were reverse transcribed with V-gene-specific primers. TCR amplification involved 15 to 25 PCR cycles with a constant-region primer and V-primer adapter. It was by in vitro transcription that isolated mRNA was amplified. TCRdb re-derived calls from the reads in MiXCR, one entry per CDR3 protein. This sample has roughly 54,000 distinct CDR3 sequences, with roughly a quarter found just once.

The sample here was PBMCs, taken before treatment. The sequence was obtained from a male donor with prostate cancer. The genes are TRBV20-1 and TRBJ2-1; TRBD2 matches at 8 bases. CDR3 bases: TGCAGTGCTAGACCCGGGACTAGTAATTACAATGAGCAGTTCTTC. Its protein is CSARPGTSNYNEQFF.